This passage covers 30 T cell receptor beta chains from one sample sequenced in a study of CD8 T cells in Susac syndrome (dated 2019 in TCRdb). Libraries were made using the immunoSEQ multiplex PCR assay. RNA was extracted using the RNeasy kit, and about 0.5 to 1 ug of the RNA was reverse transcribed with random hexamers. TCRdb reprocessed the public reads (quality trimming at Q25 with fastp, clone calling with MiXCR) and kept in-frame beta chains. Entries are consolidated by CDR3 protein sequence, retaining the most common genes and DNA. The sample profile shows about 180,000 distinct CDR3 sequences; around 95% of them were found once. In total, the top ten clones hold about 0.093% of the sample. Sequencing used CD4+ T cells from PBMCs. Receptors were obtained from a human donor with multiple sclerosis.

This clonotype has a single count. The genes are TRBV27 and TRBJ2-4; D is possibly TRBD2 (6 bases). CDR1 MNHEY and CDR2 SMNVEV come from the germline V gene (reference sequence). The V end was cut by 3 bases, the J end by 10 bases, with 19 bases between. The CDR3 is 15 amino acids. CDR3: CASSFGGPGIGIQYF. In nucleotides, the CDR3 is TGTGCCAGCAGTTTCGGGGGTCCGGGTATTGGGATTCAGTACTTC.

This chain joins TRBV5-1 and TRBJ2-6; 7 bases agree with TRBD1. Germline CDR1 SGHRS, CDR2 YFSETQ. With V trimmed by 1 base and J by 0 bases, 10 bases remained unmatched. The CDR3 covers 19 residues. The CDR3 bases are TGCGCCAGCAGCTTGCCTGACAGGGCCACCAGCTCTGGGGCCAACGTCCTGACTTTC. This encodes CASSLPDRATSSGANVLTF.

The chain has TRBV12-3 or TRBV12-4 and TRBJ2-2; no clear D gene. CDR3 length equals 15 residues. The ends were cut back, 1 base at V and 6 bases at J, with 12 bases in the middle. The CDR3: CASSLGTSGSGELFF. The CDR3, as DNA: TGTGCCAGCAGTTTAGGGACGTCAGGTTCCGGGGAGCTGTTTTTT.

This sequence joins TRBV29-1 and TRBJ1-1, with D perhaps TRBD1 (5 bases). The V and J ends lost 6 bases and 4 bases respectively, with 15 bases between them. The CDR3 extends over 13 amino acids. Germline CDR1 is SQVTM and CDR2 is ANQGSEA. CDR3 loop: CSVGRGLGTEAFF. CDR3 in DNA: TGCAGCGTGGGACGAGGGCTGGGCACTGAAGCTTTCTTT.

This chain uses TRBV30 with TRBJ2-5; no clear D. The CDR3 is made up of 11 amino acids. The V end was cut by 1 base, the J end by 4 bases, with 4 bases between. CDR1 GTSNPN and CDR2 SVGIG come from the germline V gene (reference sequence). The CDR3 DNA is TGTGCCTGGAGTGCCTTAGAGACCCAGTACTTC. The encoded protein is CAWSALETQYF.

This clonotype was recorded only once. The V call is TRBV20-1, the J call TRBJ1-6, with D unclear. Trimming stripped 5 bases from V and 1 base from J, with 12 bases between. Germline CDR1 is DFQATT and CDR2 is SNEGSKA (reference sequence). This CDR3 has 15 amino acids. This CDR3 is CSAARRGSYNSPLHF. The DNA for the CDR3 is TGCAGTGCTGCGAGACGGGGATCCTATAATTCACCCCTCCACTTT.

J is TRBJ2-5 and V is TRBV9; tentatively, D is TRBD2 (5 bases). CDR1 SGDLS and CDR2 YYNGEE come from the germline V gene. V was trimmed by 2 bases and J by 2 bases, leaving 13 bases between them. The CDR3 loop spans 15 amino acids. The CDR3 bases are TGTGCCAGCAGCGTCCCTGGTGCGGGTCAAGAGACCCAGTACTTC. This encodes CASSVPGAGQETQYF.

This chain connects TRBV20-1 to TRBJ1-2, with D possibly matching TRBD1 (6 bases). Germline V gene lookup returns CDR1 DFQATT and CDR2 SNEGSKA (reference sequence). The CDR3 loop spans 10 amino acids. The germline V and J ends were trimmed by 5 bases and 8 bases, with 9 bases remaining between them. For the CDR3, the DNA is TGCAGTGCTCAACAGGGCGGCTACACCTTC. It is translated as CSAQQGGYTF.

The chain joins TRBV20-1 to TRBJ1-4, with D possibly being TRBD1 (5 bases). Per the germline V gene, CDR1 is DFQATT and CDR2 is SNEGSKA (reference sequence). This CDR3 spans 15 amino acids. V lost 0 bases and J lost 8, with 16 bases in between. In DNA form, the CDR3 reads TGCAGTGCTAGAGATCGTACAGGCGTCCCCGAAAAACTGTTTTTT. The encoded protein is CSARDRTGVPEKLFF.

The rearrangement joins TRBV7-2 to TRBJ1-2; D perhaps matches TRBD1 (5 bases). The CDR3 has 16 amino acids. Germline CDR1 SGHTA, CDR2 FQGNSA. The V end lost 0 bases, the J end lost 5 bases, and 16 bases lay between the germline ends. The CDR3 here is CASSLAAAGRLYGYTF. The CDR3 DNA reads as TGTGCCAGCAGCTTAGCAGCAGCGGGACGGCTATATGGCTACACCTTC.

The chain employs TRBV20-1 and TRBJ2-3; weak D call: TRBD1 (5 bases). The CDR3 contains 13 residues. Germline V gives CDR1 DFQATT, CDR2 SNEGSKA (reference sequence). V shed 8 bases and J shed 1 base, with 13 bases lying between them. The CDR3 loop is CSPYSRGTDTQYF. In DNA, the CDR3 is TGCAGTCCCTATTCCAGGGGCACAGATACGCAGTATTTT.

The CDR3, as DNA: TGCAGTGCTAGAGATAGCGGGGGGGCGTTGGATACGCAGTATTTT. As protein: CSARDSGGALDTQYF. This chain links TRBV20-1 with TRBJ2-3; 11 bases match TRBD2. CDR3 length: 15 amino acids. Germline V gene lookup returns CDR1 DFQATT and CDR2 SNEGSKA (reference sequence). V shed 0 bases, J shed 6 bases, and the junction held 5 bases outside the gene matches.

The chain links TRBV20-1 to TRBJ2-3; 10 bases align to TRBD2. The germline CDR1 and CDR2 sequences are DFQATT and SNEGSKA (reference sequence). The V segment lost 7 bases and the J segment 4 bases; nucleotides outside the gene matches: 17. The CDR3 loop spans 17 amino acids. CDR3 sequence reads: CSVLAGTTITTPDTQYF. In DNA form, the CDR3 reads TGCAGTGTACTAGCGGGGACCACAATAACTACCCCAGATACGCAGTATTTT.

The CDR3 reads CASRIFRGGYNEQFF. In DNA form, the CDR3 reads TGTGCCAGCAGGATTTTTAGGGGGGGTTACAATGAGCAGTTCTTC. The chain couples TRBV2 to TRBJ2-1; TRBD2 might be the D (7 bases). Per germline, CDR1 SNHLY and CDR2 FYNNEI. V shed 6 bases and J shed 4 bases, with 16 bases lying between them. There are 15 residues in the CDR3.

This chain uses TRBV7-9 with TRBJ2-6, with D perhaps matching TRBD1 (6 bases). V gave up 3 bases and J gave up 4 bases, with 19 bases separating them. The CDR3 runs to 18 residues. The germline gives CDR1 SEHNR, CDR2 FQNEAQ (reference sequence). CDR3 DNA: TGTGCCAGCAGCTTTATACCACAACAGGGCCTCGGGGCCAACGTCCTGACTTTC. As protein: CASSFIPQQGLGANVLTF.

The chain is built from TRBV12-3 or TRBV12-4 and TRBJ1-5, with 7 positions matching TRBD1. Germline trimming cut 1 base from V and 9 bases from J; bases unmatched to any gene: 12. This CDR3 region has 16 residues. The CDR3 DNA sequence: TGTGCCAGCAGTTTAGACCTCTCCGACAGGGTATGGCCCCAGCATTTT. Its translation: CASSLDLSDRVWPQHF.

This CDR3 reads CASQQGSNQPQHF. The DNA of the CDR3 is TGTGCCAGCCAGCAGGGGAGCAATCAGCCCCAGCATTTT. V gene TRBV28 combines with J gene TRBJ1-5; possibly TRBD1 for D (6 bases). The CDR3 is 13 residues long. The V end lost 8 bases, the J end lost 1 base, and 9 bases lay between the germline ends. CDR1 MDHEN and CDR2 SYDVKM come from the germline V gene. Complete variable domain (other parts from reference TRBV28 and TRBJ1-5): DVKVTQSSRYLVKRTGEKVFLECVQDMDHENMFWYRQDPGLGLRLIYFSYDVKMKEKGDIPEGYSVSREKKERFSLILESASTNQTSMYLCASQQGSNQPQHFGDGTRLSIL.

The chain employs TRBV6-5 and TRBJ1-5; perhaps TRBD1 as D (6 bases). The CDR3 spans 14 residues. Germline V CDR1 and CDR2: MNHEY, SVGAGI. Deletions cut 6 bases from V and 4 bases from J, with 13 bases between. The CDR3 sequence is CASRRGRTNQPQHF. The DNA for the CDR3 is TGTGCCAGCAGACGGGGGCGGACTAATCAGCCCCAGCATTTT.

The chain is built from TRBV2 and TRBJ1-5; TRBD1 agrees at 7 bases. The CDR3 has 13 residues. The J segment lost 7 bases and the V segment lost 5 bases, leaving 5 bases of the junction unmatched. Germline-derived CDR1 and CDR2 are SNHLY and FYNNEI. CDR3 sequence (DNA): TGTGCCAGCAGTTACAGGGGAAGACAGCCCCAGCATTTT. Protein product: CASSYRGRQPQHF.

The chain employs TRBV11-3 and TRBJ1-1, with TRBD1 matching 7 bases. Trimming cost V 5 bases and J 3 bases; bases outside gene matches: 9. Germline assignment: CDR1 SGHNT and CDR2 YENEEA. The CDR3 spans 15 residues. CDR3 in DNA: TGTGCCAGCAGCCGCCCGTACAGGGGATACACTGAAGCTTTCTTT. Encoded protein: CASSRPYRGYTEAFF.

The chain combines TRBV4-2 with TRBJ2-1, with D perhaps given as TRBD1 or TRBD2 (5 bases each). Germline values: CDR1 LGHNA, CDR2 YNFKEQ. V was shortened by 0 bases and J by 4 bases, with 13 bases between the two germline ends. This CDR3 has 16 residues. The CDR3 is CASSQETGLRYNEQFF. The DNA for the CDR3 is TGTGCCAGCAGCCAAGAGACGGGGCTGCGGTACAATGAGCAGTTCTTC.

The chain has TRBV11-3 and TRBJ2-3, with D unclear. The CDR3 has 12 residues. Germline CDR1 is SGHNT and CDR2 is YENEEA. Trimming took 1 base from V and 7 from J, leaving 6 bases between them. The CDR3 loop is CASSLASNTQYF. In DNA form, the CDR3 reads TGTGCCAGCAGCTTAGCGTCAAATACGCAGTATTTT.

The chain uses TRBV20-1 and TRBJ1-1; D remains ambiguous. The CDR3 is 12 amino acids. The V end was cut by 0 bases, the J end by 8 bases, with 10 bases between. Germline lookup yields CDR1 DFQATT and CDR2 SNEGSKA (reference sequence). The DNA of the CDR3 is TGCAGTGCTAGAGACCCACAGAGAGAAGCTTTCTTT. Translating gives CSARDPQREAFF.

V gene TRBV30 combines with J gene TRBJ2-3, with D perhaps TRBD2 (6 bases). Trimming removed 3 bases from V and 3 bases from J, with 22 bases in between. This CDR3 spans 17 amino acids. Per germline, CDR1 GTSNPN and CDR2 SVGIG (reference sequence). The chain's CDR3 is CAWREGQPSSRTDTQYF. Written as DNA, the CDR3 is TGTGCCTGGAGGGAGGGCCAGCCATCTAGCAGGACAGATACGCAGTATTTT.

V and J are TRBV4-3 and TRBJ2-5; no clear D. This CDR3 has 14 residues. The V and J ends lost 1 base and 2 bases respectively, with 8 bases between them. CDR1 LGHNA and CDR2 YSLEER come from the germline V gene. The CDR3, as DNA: TGCGCCAGCAGCCAAGGACCGACTCAAGAGACCCAGTACTTC. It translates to CASSQGPTQETQYF.

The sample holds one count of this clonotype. CDR3 in DNA: TGTGCCAGCAGCTTACTACTAGCAGAAGAGACCCAGTACTTC. Encoded protein: CASSLLLAEETQYF. V is TRBV7-9 and J is TRBJ2-5, with D possibly matching TRBD2 (6 bases). CDR1 and CDR2 (germline): SEHNR, FQNEAQ (reference sequence). V was cut by 2 bases and J by 3 bases, with 10 bases left in between. The CDR3 is 14 amino acids. The entire variable domain, with the rest obtained from reference TRBV7-9 and TRBJ2-5, is as follows: DTGVSQNPRHKITKRGQNVTFRCDPISEHNRLYWYRQTLGQGPEFLTYFQNEAQLEKSRLLSDRFSAERPKGSFSTLEIQRTEQGDSAMYLCASSLLLAEETQYFGPGTRLLVL.

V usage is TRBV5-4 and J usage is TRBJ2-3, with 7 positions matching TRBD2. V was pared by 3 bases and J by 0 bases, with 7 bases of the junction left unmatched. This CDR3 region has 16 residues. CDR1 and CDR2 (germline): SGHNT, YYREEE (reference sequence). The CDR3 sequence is CASSSQRGPSTDTQYF. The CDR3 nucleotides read TGTGCCAGCAGCTCCCAGCGGGGACCTAGCACAGATACGCAGTATTTT. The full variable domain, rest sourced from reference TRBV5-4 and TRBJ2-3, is ETGVTQSPTHLIKTRGQQVTLRCSSQSGHNTVSWYQQALGQGPQFIFQYYREEENGRGNFPPRFSGLQFPNYSSELNVNALELDDSALYLCASSSQRGPSTDTQYFGPGTRLTVL.

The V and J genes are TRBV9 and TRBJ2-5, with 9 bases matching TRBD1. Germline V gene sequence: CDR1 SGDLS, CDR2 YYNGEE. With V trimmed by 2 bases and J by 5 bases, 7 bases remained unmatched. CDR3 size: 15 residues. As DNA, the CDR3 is TGTGCCAGCAGCGTTGTAACAGGGGGCCGTGAGACCCAGTACTTC. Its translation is CASSVVTGGRETQYF.

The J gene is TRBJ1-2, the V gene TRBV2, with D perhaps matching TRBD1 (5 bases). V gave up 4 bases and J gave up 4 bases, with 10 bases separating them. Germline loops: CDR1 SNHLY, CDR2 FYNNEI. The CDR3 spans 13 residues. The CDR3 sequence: CASSGTGIYGYTF. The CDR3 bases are TGTGCCAGCAGTGGTACAGGAATCTATGGCTACACCTTC.

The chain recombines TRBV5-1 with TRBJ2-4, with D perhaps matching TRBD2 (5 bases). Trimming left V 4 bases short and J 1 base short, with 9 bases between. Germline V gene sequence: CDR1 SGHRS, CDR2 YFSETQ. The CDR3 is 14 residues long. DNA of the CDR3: TGCGCCAGCAGCCCCCCGGGGGCCAAAAACATTCAGTACTTC. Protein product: CASSPPGAKNIQYF.